This note documents a single TCR beta chain sequence. What it recognizes is unknown. The entry originates in a study of Tregs in tolerant kidney transplant recipients. Study findings and constraints: Tregs expanded with activated donor B cells seemed most donor-specific.

Profiled with immunoSEQ multiplex PCR; TCRdb holds only in-frame clones, not every one. Here the sample spans more than 15,000 clones, just over 90% being singletons. Sequencing was carried out using CD8+ T cells from blood. This TCR derives from a human donor in good health.

The CDR3 loop reads CASSENLGPTYEQYF. The CDR3 coding sequence is TGTGCCAGCAGTGAAAATCTGGGGCCGACCTACGAGCAGTACTTC. The chain combines TRBV6-1 with TRBJ2-7; possibly TRBD1 for D (5 bases). Germline V lookup: CDR1 MNHNS, CDR2 SASEGT. The CDR3 has 15 amino acids. Trimming removed 2 bases at V and 2 bases at J, with 13 bases between.